A selection of T cell receptor beta chains follows, all from one sample in a study of cytomegalovirus exposure and HLA in healthy donors. Assay used: immunoSEQ multiplex PCR; TCRdb lists only in-frame clones, some missing. The profile shows more than 150,000 clones, around 80% of them singletons. The sample was PBMCs. The receptor set was obtained from a woman between 45 and 65 years old in good health and CMV-seropositive. Each CDR3 is given with its conserved first and last residue. The order of the fields is V gene, J gene, D gene, clone size, CDR3 DNA, CDR3 protein. D genes are given only for firm matches. Part of the rows lack a size; the others show once, few, many or a class for expanded clones.

TRBV25-1	TRBJ1-4	TRBD1	NA	TGTGCCAGCAGCCTACAGGGGGCCGGGGATGAAAAACTGTTTTTT	CASSLQGAGDEKLFF
TRBV4-3	TRBJ1-2	TRBD1	NA	TGCGCCAGCAGCCAAGCTGAGGGGGCGAGGTATGGCTACACCTTC	CASSQAEGARYGYTF
TRBV2	TRBJ2-5	NA	once	TGTGCCAGCAGTGATAGGTCCCGGGATGAGACCCAGTACTTC	CASSDRSRDETQYF
TRBV2	TRBJ1-1	NA	NA	TGTGCCAGCAGTGAACAGGGTCTGATGAACACTGAAGCTTTCTTT	CASSEQGLMNTEAFF
TRBV7-2	TRBJ1-1	NA	NA	TGTGCCAGCAGCTTAAACAGGGCCACTGAAGCTTTCTTT	CASSLNRATEAFF
TRBV27	TRBJ2-2	NA	NA	TGTGCCAGCAGTCCAGCCGGGACTTTCCCCACCGGGGAGCTGTTTTTT	CASSPAGTFPTGELFF
TRBV5-1	TRBJ2-7	NA	NA	TGCGCCAGCAGCTTGGGTATAGGTACTGGGCCCTACGAGCAGTACTTC	CASSLGIGTGPYEQYF
TRBV2	TRBJ2-3	NA	NA	TGTGCCAGCAGTGAAGACGTCGGTTATACGCAGTATTTT	CASSEDVGYTQYF
TRBV2	TRBJ1-4	NA	NA	TGTGCCGGCCAGGGTTATGAAAAACTGTTTTTT	CAGQGYEKLFF
TRBV4-3	TRBJ2-3	NA	NA	TGCGCCAGCAGCCAAGACCGGGGTGCAGGCACAGATACGCAGTATTTT	CASSQDRGAGTDTQYF
TRBV19	TRBJ1-6	TRBD1	NA	TGTGCCAGTGCAGACAGGGCCAATTCACCCCTCCACTTT	CASADRANSPLHF
TRBV9	TRBJ2-7	TRBD1	NA	TGTGCCAGCAGCCAAGGACAGGGGTCCTACGAGCAGTACTTC	CASSQGQGSYEQYF
TRBV29-1	TRBJ2-3	TRBD2	NA	TGCAGCGTTGAATATGGGGTGTGGACTACTAGCGGGGGGAAACGTAGCACAGATACGCAGTATTTT	CSVEYGVWTTSGGKRSTDTQYF
TRBV4-3	TRBJ1-2	NA	NA	TGCGCCAGCAGCCAAGACCCAGGCGTCTATGGCTACACCTTC	CASSQDPGVYGYTF
TRBV4-3	TRBJ2-3	TRBD2	few	TGCGCCAGCAGCCCCATTACGGGTAGCGGGGGCACAGATACGCAGTATTTT	CASSPITGSGGTDTQYF
TRBV2	TRBJ2-7	TRBD1	once	TGTGCCAGCTTCCGGGACAGGGGAGGCTTAGACTACGAGCAGTACTTC	CASFRDRGGLDYEQYF
TRBV9	TRBJ2-7	TRBD2	NA	TGTGCCAGCGGGACTAGCGGGAGTACCGAGCAGTACTTC	CASGTSGSTEQYF
TRBV7-3	TRBJ2-1	NA	NA	TGTGCCAGCAGCCCGGGGGTGTCCTACAATGAGCAGTTCTTC	CASSPGVSYNEQFF
TRBV5-5	TRBJ1-3	NA	NA	TGTGCCAGCAGCTCTCAGGGTTTTACTGGAAACACCATATATTTT	CASSSQGFTGNTIYF
TRBV11-3	TRBJ2-1	TRBD2	NA	TGTGCCAGCAGCTTAAGGAGCGGGAGAACCGATGAGCAGTTCTTC	CASSLRSGRTDEQFF
TRBV27	TRBJ2-5	TRBD2	NA	TGTGCCAGCAGTTTGATCGGGGGGGCCTTTGGGGAGACCCAGTACTTC	CASSLIGGAFGETQYF
TRBV4-1	TRBJ2-2	NA	NA	TGCGCCAGCAGCCCACTAGGAGGGATCGACACCGGGGAGCTGTTTTTT	CASSPLGGIDTGELFF
TRBV19	TRBJ1-4	NA	NA	TGTGCCAGTAGTATGCGACGACAAACTAATGAAAAACTGTTTTTT	CASSMRRQTNEKLFF
TRBV28	TRBJ2-6	NA	NA	TGTGCCAGCAGTACGCAGGGCTCTGGGGCCAACGGCCTGACTTTC	CASSTQGSGANGLTF
TRBV7-8	TRBJ2-3	NA	few	TGTGCCAGCAGCCCCGTCGTGTCAGGGAGCACAGATACGCAGTATTTT	CASSPVVSGSTDTQYF
TRBV2	TRBJ2-5	NA	NA	TGTGCCAGCAGCCGGGACTTCCAAGAGACCCAGTACTTC	CASSRDFQETQYF
TRBV18	TRBJ1-1	NA	few	TGTGCCAGCTCACCAGCCCATGACAGAGCTAGAAACACTGAAGCTTTCTTT	CASSPAHDRARNTEAFF
TRBV4-1	TRBJ1-1	NA	NA	TGCGCCAGCAGCCGCTACACAGGGCCGATGAACACTGAAGCTTTCTTT	CASSRYTGPMNTEAFF
TRBV4-1	TRBJ1-1	NA	NA	TGCGCCAGCAGTCTTACAGGGATGGGTGAAGCTTTCTTT	CASSLTGMGEAFF
TRBV27	TRBJ1-2	TRBD1	few	TGTGCCAGCAGCCCCCACGGGGGTCGGAGGGGCAGGGGGCCGGGCTACACCTTC	CASSPHGGRRGRGPGYTF
TRBV11-3	TRBJ2-3	TRBD2	few	TGTGCCAGCAGCTTAGCGGGGGGGGAGGTCCCAGATACGCAGTATTTT	CASSLAGGEVPDTQYF
TRBV18	TRBJ1-5	NA	once	TGTGCCAGCTCACCTTATTCCGGAGAAGGAGGCAATCAGCCCCAGCATTTT	CASSPYSGEGGNQPQHF
TRBV11-3	TRBJ2-3	NA	NA	TGTGCCAGCAGCAGGGGGGGGGTTACTGCCGCGCACCCGTATTTT	CASSRGGVTAAHPYF
TRBV5-1	TRBJ2-1	NA	NA	TGCGCCAGCAGCTTGTCAGGGGACCTTGGGCATGAGCAGTTCTTC	CASSLSGDLGHEQFF
TRBV15	TRBJ2-7	TRBD2	few	TGTGCCACCAGCAGAGGGACTAGCGGCTACGAGCAGTACTTC	CATSRGTSGYEQYF
TRBV6-5	TRBJ2-7	TRBD1	NA	TGTGCCAGCAGCCGACCGGGACAGGGGTCCCACGAGCAGTACTTC	CASSRPGQGSHEQYF
TRBV6-5	TRBJ1-2	NA	few	TGTGCCAGCAGTCCTTTCCAAGCCTATGGCTACACCTTC	CASSPFQAYGYTF
TRBV5-1	TRBJ1-1	NA	NA	TGCGCCAGCAGCTTGGATGGGCAGGGAGGGACTGAAGCTTTCTTT	CASSLDGQGGTEAFF
TRBV10-1	TRBJ2-7	TRBD1	NA	TGCGCCAGTTCCGGGACAGTGGCCTACGAGCAGTACTTC	CASSGTVAYEQYF
TRBV27	TRBJ2-3	TRBD1	NA	TGTGCCAGCAGAACAGGGGGAGATACGCAGTATTTT	CASRTGGDTQYF
TRBV19	TRBJ1-1	TRBD1	NA	TGTGCCAGTAGTCCCTGGGACAGGGGCCTGAACACTGAAGCTTTCTTT	CASSPWDRGLNTEAFF
TRBV2	TRBJ2-3	NA	NA	TGTGCCAGCAGTGATCGGAGCGGCACAGATACGCAGTATTTT	CASSDRSGTDTQYF
TRBV6-6	TRBJ1-2	NA	few	TGTGCCAGCAGAGCTGCCTTAGCTAACTATGGCTACACCTTC	CASRAALANYGYTF
TRBV7-2	TRBJ2-5	NA	NA	TGTGCCAGCAGCTTAGTCCTAGGTCCAGAGACCCAGTACTTC	CASSLVLGPETQYF
TRBV9	TRBJ2-1	NA	NA	TGTGCCAGCAGCGTAGGGCCAACAAACAATGAGCAGTTCTTC	CASSVGPTNNEQFF
TRBV19	TRBJ1-4	TRBD1	NA	TGTGCCAGTAGTCTCAACAGGGGACTCGGTGAAAAACTGTTTTTT	CASSLNRGLGEKLFF
TRBV7-6	TRBJ1-3	NA	NA	TGTGCCAGCAGCCTCCCCATCGGGGACACCATATATTTT	CASSLPIGDTIYF
TRBV19	TRBJ1-2	TRBD1	NA	TGTGCCAGTAGTATAGCCTCAGGGGGGTCCGTCCCTGGCTACACCTTC	CASSIASGGSVPGYTF
TRBV5-4	TRBJ2-1	TRBD2	NA	TGTGCCAGCAGCCCTTCCCCTACTACTAGCGGGATAAGACGGGAGCAGTTCTTC	CASSPSPTTSGIRREQFF
TRBV6-5	TRBJ1-1	NA	once	TGTGCCAGCAGTTCTCCCCGGACAACCCTGAACACTGAAGCTTTCTTT	CASSSPRTTLNTEAFF
TRBV29-1	TRBJ2-3	TRBD1	NA	TGCAGCTTTGTGACAGGGGCAGATACGCAGTATTTT	CSFVTGADTQYF
TRBV6-5	TRBJ1-1	NA	NA	TGTGCCAGCAGTTACTCGGCGGGGGGGAGAGCTTTCTTT	CASSYSAGGRAFF
TRBV9	TRBJ2-1	NA	NA	TGTGCCAGCAGCGAACGGGTCGACAATGAGCAGTTCTTC	CASSERVDNEQFF
TRBV7-2	TRBJ2-7	TRBD2	few	TGTGCCAGCAGCCCCCAGGGACTAGACGGTTCGCAGTACTTC	CASSPQGLDGSQYF
TRBV7-9	TRBJ1-3	NA	NA	TGTGCCAGCAGCTTAGGGCAGGCTGGCTCTGGAAACACCATATATTTT	CASSLGQAGSGNTIYF
TRBV13	TRBJ2-7	NA	NA	TGTGCCAGCAGCTTAGGGACGGGGGGCAAATACTACGAGCAGTACTTC	CASSLGTGGKYYEQYF
TRBV5-6	TRBJ2-6	NA	few	TGTGCCAGCAGCTTGGGACAGGTGCTTAGTTCTGGGGCCAACGGCCTGACTTTC	CASSLGQVLSSGANGLTF
TRBV6-5	TRBJ1-5	TRBD1	NA	TGTGCCAGCAGGCCTGGACAGGACAATCAGCCCCAGCATTTT	CASRPGQDNQPQHF
TRBV9	TRBJ2-3	TRBD2	few	TGTGCCAGCAGCGTACTAGCGGGTCCCACAGATACGCAGTATTTT	CASSVLAGPTDTQYF
TRBV29-1	TRBJ1-2	TRBD1	NA	TGCAGCGGACCGACAGGGGGCTCGAACTATGGCTACACCTTC	CSGPTGGSNYGYTF